This entry lists 5 T cell receptor beta chains sequenced from one sample in a study of tumor and adjacent non-tumor tissue in lung cancer. Three rounds of nested PCR, following a modified ARM-PCR protocol, produced the TCRbeta library. TCRdb re-derived calls from the multiplex PCR reads in MiXCR, one entry per CDR3 protein. This sample has tens of thousands of distinct CDR3 sequences, with roughly two thirds found just once. No cell sorting was done before RNA was extracted from the tissue. The normal lung tissue was taken more than 3 cm from the tumor edge. The sample consisted of distant non-tumor lung tissue. All receptors derive from a woman between 40 and 50 years old with non-small cell lung cancer.

This clonotype turned up a few times. The V gene is TRBV7-9, the J gene TRBJ1-2; 11 bases are shared with TRBD1. CDR3 size: 11 residues. The ends lost 11 bases at V and 14 bases at J; junction bases unmatched: 10. Germline V gene data show CDR1 as SEHNR and CDR2 as FQNEAQ (reference sequence). CDR3 in DNA: TGTGCCGGTGGTGGACAGGGGGCATGGACCTTC. It translates to CAGGGQGAWTF.

The chain combines TRBV6-5 with TRBJ2-7; a possible D gene is TRBD1 (5 bases). This CDR3 spans 14 amino acids. Germline CDR1 is MNHEY and CDR2 is SVGAGI. With 9 bases removed from V and 0 bases from J, the gap between germline ends came to 15 bases. CDR3 protein: CARRSSGASYEQYF. DNA of the CDR3: TGTGCCAGGAGGTCTAGTGGGGCCTCCTACGAGCAGTACTTC.

As concerns this clonotype: Germline is not matched at one junction end, which may reflect a read error. This rearrangement joins TRBV6-5 to TRBJ1-5; D call uncertain. CDR3 length: 14 residues. Germline assignment: CDR1 MNHEY and CDR2 SVGAGI. The CDR3 is CASSPGGSNHPQHF. In nucleotides, the CDR3 is TGTGCCAGCAGCCCCGGTGGTAGCAATCACCCCCAGCATTTT.

In the case of this clonotype: This is likely a read error, given that the CDR3 carries no conserved phenylalanine or tryptophan at its end. V and J are TRBV24-1 and TRBJ2-3; D call uncertain. The CDR3 runs to 13 residues. CDR1 and CDR2 from the germline V gene are KGHDR and SFDVKD. CDR3 DNA sequence: TGTGCCACCAATGATTCGACGACAGATACGCAGTATTTA. Translation gives CATNDSTTDTQYL.

This clonotype was found once. This chain joins TRBV6-2 or TRBV6-3 and TRBJ2-3; 8 bases map to TRBD1. The J segment lost 14 bases and the V segment lost 3 bases, leaving 28 bases of the junction unmatched. The V gene's germline CDR1 is MNHEY and CDR2 SVGEGT. The CDR3 totals 19 residues. The CDR3 spells CASSYGPILQGGGTDTWYF. CDR3 nucleotides: TGTGCCAGCAGTTATGGCCCGATCTTACAGGGGGGAGGAACAGATACGTGGTATTTT.